This T cell receptor beta chain was observed in a study of T cell repertoires in cytomegalovirus infection. As for the study in general: Public TCR beta signatures marked donors with CMV infection and the matching HLA. Study outcomes and limitations: Summed frequency of public TCR beta families distinguished CMV carriers with the relevant HLA. The response measured ex vivo was dominated by TCR beta clonotypes (HLA-C-restricted and CMV-specific).

With regard to this clonotype: Its target is unknown.

V dropped 3 bases and J dropped 5; count of bases not matched to a gene: 12. CDR1 SGHKS and CDR2 YYEKEE come from the germline V gene (reference sequence). The CDR3 has 17 amino acids. TCRdb analysed the reads with MiXCR anew, one entry per CDR3 protein. The sample contains hundreds of thousands of distinct CDR3 sequences, 24% of which appear only once. Sequencing input: CD8+ T cells from PBMCs. This TCR derives from a human donor in good health (CMV status not recorded). Some clones in this sample may be carry-over from other donors' samples. The chain has TRBV5-5 and TRBJ2-1; 9 bases are a match to TRBD1. The CDR3 nucleotides are TGTGCCAGCAGCTCACCTTACGGGACAGGGCTTCACAATGAGCAGTTCTTC. The encoded protein is CASSSPYGTGLHNEQFF.